The 21 T cell receptor beta chains listed next were all sequenced from one sample in a study of regulatory T cells in long-lasting Graves disease (dated by TCRdb to about 2021). According to the study, the label for this sample's time point signals: newly diagnosed GD, antithyroid drugs for less than 3 months. RNA was extracted from PBMCs in TRIzol for both TCR sequencing and RNA sequencing. Libraries were constructed by multiplex PCR. TCRdb shows the sequencer as Illumina HiSeq 4000. To build TCR beta libraries, CDR3 regions were amplified by Arm-PCR using iRepertoire HTBI primers. Using fastp at Q25 and MiXCR, TCRdb reprocessed the public reads and kept productive beta chains. Rows merge per CDR3 protein into single entries with the most common DNA and genes. Across this sample there are some 600,000 distinct CDR3 sequences, with about 16% seen only once. Around 12% of the sample belongs to the ten largest clones.

This sample was also put to use in a study of T cells in Graves' hyperthyroidism and ophthalmopathy.

Source: peripheral blood mononuclear cells (PBMCs), taken at new diagnosis, from a patient treated with antithyroid drugs. Receptors originate from a young man with Graves disease. Donor details come from another sample of the same person, matched by shared clones.

This clonotype was seen many times. The chain joins TRBV7-9 to TRBJ2-5, with 7 bases matching TRBD1. The trim removed 4 bases at V and 4 bases at J, leaving 9 bases unmatched. Germline assignment: CDR1 SEHNR and CDR2 FQNEAQ (reference sequence). The CDR3 sequence is 15 residues long. This CDR3 reads CASSSDRAARETQYF. CDR3 DNA: TGTGCCAGCAGCTCCGACAGGGCGGCAAGAGAGACCCAGTACTTC. The whole variable domain, filled in from reference TRBV7-9 and TRBJ2-5, reads DTGVSQNPRHKITKRGQNVTFRCDPISEHNRLYWYRQTLGQGPEFLTYFQNEAQLEKSRLLSDRFSAERPKGSFSTLEIQRTEQGDSAMYLCASSSDRAARETQYFGPGTRLLVL.

In this sample, this clonotype turned up many times. The chain uses TRBV2 and TRBJ2-5, with D maybe TRBD1 (6 bases). The CDR3 length is 16 residues. Germline CDR1 and CDR2: SNHLY and FYNNEI. The V end lost 6 bases, the J end lost 3 bases, and 20 bases lay between the germline ends. This chain's CDR3 is CASSKHLGHNKETQYF. The DNA of the CDR3 is TGTGCCAGCAGCAAACATCTGGGACACAATAAAGAGACCCAGTACTTC.

This clonotype was seen ten or more times. J is TRBJ2-3 and V is TRBV18, with D hard to call. This CDR3 is 14 amino acids long. The germline V gene has CDR1 KGHSH and CDR2 LQKENI. V gave up 1 base and J gave up 4 bases, with 9 bases separating them. The CDR3: CASSPLGSSDTQYF. The DNA for the CDR3 is TGTGCCAGCTCACCACTTGGTAGTTCAGATACGCAGTATTTT.

The chain couples TRBV27 to TRBJ2-4; 9 bases are shared with TRBD2. The CDR3 extends over 17 amino acids. V gave up 5 bases and J gave up 5 bases; unmatched junction bases: 13. CDR1 is MNHEY and CDR2 is SMNVEV in the germline V gene (reference sequence). The CDR3 sequence is CASSPRSSGRVQNIQYF. The CDR3 DNA follows: TGTGCCAGCAGTCCCAGAAGTAGCGGGAGAGTCCAAAACATTCAGTACTTC.

The chain uses TRBV7-2 and TRBJ2-4; 10 bases are a match to TRBD2. The J call is doubtful: the DNA matches TRBJ2-1 better. Germline CDR1 reads SGHTA; CDR2 reads FQGNSA. The CDR3 totals 17 residues. The DNA for the CDR3 is TGTGCCAGCAGCTCTCGGGGGGGAGCGGGAGGGCCCGGTGAGCAGTTCTTC. It is translated as CASSSRGGAGGPGEQFF.

This rearrangement joins TRBV10-2 to TRBJ1-2; 11 nucleotides line up with TRBD1. Germline trimming cut 4 bases from V and 0 bases from J; bases unmatched to any gene: 7. This CDR3 contains 17 residues. CDR1 and CDR2 from the germline V gene are WSHSY and SAAADI. The CDR3 loop reads CASSVGTGGWTNYGYTF. The CDR3 nucleotides are TGCGCCAGCAGTGTGGGGACAGGGGGTTGGACTAACTATGGCTACACCTTC.

This clonotype was seen at least ten times. A junction end diverges from the germline sequence, so it may reflect a read error. The chain is built from TRBV20-1 and TRBJ2-4; D may be TRBD2 (5 bases). This CDR3 has 13 residues. Germline CDR1 is DFQATT and CDR2 is SNEGSKA (reference sequence). The CDR3 reads CIAPGMAKNIQYF. The CDR3 nucleotides are TGCATTGCTCCGGGGATGGCCAAAAACATTCAGTACTTC.

The chain carries TRBV3-1 and TRBJ1-2; D might be TRBD1 (5 bases). The germline V and J ends were trimmed by 6 bases and 6 bases, with 11 bases remaining between them. The CDR3 length is 12 residues. Germline loops: CDR1 LGHDT, CDR2 YNNKEL (reference sequence). In nucleotides, the CDR3 is TGTGCCAGCAGTGGGGACTATAATGGCTACACCTTC. Its protein product is CASSGDYNGYTF.

Of note for this clonotype: This may come from a read error, since a much larger clone is one base off. The V and J genes are TRBV6-1 and TRBJ2-1, with a weak D call TRBD2 (5 bases). Germline V gene data show CDR1 as MNHNS and CDR2 as SASEGT. V was pared by 2 bases and J by 11 bases, with 13 bases between. This CDR3 comprises 13 residues. CDR3 coding DNA: TGTGCCAGCAGTGAACCTCCCGGGATTAAGCAGTTCTTC. Encoded protein: CASSEPPGIKQFF.

The chain carries TRBV18 and TRBJ1-6, with a possible D match to TRBD1 (5 bases). The CDR3 spans 14 residues. Germline V gene data show CDR1 as KGHSH and CDR2 as LQKENI. The V and J ends lost 4 bases and 9 bases respectively, with 13 bases between them. CDR3 sequence: CASSQALTGSPLHF. In DNA, the CDR3 is TGTGCCAGCTCACAGGCGTTAACAGGTTCACCCCTCCACTTT.

This clonotype showed up just a few times. The rearrangement links TRBV30 to TRBJ2-7; 12 bases fit TRBD2. J gave up 4 bases and V 5 bases, and 9 bases lay outside the gene matches. This CDR3 contains 15 residues. CDR1 and CDR2 from the germline V gene are GTSNPN and SVGIG (reference sequence). This CDR3 reads CAWGLGTSGSYEQYF. As DNA, the CDR3 is TGTGCCTGGGGGCTCGGGACTAGCGGGTCTTACGAGCAGTACTTC.

The sample holds many counts of this clonotype. The V gene is TRBV20-1, the J gene TRBJ2-5; 7 bases line up with TRBD1. Trimming at V came to 5 bases and at J to 2 bases, leaving 8 bases not matched to a gene. This CDR3 contains 14 residues. Germline values: CDR1 DFQATT, CDR2 SNEGSKA (reference sequence). DNA of the CDR3: TGCAGTGCTTCAACGACAGGGAAACAAGAGACCCAGTACTTC. Protein: CSASTTGKQETQYF.

This clonotype was counted between two and nine times. This rearrangement joins TRBV5-1 to TRBJ1-1, with D hard to call. The V gene lost 7 bases and the J gene lost 1 base, with 11 bases spanning the gap. The length of the CDR3 is 13 residues. CDR1 and CDR2 (germline): SGHRS, YFSETQ. CDR3 residues: CASAAGSNTEAFF. CDR3 coding DNA: TGCGCCAGCGCGGCAGGCTCGAACACTGAAGCTTTCTTT.

This clonotype was seen a few times. The chain joins TRBV7-9 to TRBJ2-5; tentatively, D is TRBD1 or TRBD2 (6 bases each). CDR3 length: 16 amino acids. Germline values: CDR1 SEHNR, CDR2 FQNEAQ (reference sequence). Trimming left V 4 bases short and J 0 bases short, with 15 bases between. The CDR3 sequence: CASSSRQEGYQETQYF. As DNA, the CDR3 is TGTGCCAGCAGCTCCCGACAGGAGGGGTACCAAGAGACCCAGTACTTC.

The sample holds many counts of this clonotype. The chain is built from TRBV27 and TRBJ1-2; D gene unclear. Germline values: CDR1 MNHEY, CDR2 SMNVEV (reference sequence). With 0 bases removed from V and 1 base from J, the gap between germline ends came to 9 bases. This CDR3 has 15 residues. This chain's CDR3 is CASSLSPQVNYGYTF. CDR3 nucleotides: TGTGCCAGCAGTTTATCTCCACAAGTTAACTATGGCTACACCTTC.

This clonotype was observed a few times. The CDR3 region has the DNA TGCAGTGGGCTAGCGGGAGCCGACGGGGAGCTGTTTTTT. This encodes CSGLAGADGELFF. The genes are TRBV20-1 and TRBJ2-2; 10 nucleotides align to TRBD2. V shed 7 bases, J shed 7 bases, and the junction held 6 bases outside the gene matches. The CDR3 is 13 amino acids. CDR1 is DFQATT, CDR2 SNEGSKA, per germline (reference sequence).

Of note for this clonotype: A much larger clonotype is one base distant, so this may be a read error. The CDR3 does not end in the conserved phenylalanine or tryptophan, so this is likely a read error. This chain joins TRBV30 and TRBJ1-2; D is unresolved. CDR3 length: 13 amino acids. Germline-derived CDR1 and CDR2 are GTSNPN and SVGIG (reference sequence). V lost 0 bases and J 4 bases, leaving 9 bases between the germline ends. CDR3 bases: TGTGCCTGGAGTGTAGGAGCGACCTATGGCTACACCCTC. It is translated as CAWSVGATYGYTL.

Details on this clonotype: Since a much larger clone is just one base distant, this may be a read error. The V call is TRBV3-1, the J call TRBJ1-3, with TRBD1 as a possible D gene (6 bases). The CDR3 length is 17 residues. Germline CDR1 LGHDT, CDR2 YNNKEL (reference sequence). Trimming removed 0 bases from V and 2 bases from J, with 14 bases in between. The CDR3 here is CASSQDGSSGAGNTIYF. DNA of the CDR3: TGTGCCAGCAGCCAAGATGGGTCCTCAGGGGCTGGAAACACCATATATTTT.

This clonotype has a count of ten or more. CDR3 sequence (DNA): TGTGCCAGCAGTCAGACAGGGGCGGACAATCAGCCCCAGCATTTT. As protein: CASSQTGADNQPQHF. The chain couples TRBV11-3 to TRBJ1-5, with 8 bases that match TRBD1. CDR3 length equals 15 residues. Germline CDR1 SGHNT, CDR2 YENEEA. Trimming took 6 bases from V and 3 from J; bases not matched to a gene: 7.

The sample holds many counts of this clonotype. The genes are TRBV20-1 and TRBJ2-1; TRBD2 is a possible D gene (6 bases). Trimming left V 5 bases short and J 6 bases short, with 17 bases between. Germline V lookup: CDR1 DFQATT, CDR2 SNEGSKA (reference sequence). The CDR3 runs 14 residues. CDR3 DNA: TGCAGTGCTCCCGGGACTCATAAAGGCAATGAGCAGTTCTTC. Residues: CSAPGTHKGNEQFF.

This clonotype came up many times. This rearrangement joins TRBV10-3 to TRBJ1-2; D is unclear. V shed 0 bases and J shed 2 bases, with 16 bases lying between them. CDR1 and CDR2 (germline): ENHRY, SYGVKD. The CDR3 extends over 17 amino acids. This chain's CDR3 is CAISESSIGVLNYGYTF. CDR3 coding DNA: TGTGCCATCAGTGAGTCATCGATTGGGGTCCTGAACTATGGCTACACCTTC.